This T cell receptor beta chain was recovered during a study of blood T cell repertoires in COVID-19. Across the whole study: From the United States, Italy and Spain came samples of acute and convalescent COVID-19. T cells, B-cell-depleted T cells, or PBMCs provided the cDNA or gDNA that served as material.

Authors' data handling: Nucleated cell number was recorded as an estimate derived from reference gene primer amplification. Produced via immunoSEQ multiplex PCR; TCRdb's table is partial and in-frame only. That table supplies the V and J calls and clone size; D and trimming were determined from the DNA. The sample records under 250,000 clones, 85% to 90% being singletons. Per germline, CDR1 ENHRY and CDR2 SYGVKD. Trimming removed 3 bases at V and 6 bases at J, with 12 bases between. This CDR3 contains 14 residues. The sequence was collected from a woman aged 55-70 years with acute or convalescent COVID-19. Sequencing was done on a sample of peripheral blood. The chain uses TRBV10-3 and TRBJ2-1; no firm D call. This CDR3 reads CAISDTELLNEQFF. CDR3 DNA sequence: TGTGCCATCAGTGATACGGAACTACTCAATGAGCAGTTCTTC.